The clone carrying this T cell receptor (beta chain) was seen only once. The data derive from a study of blood T cell repertoires in COVID-19. Study as a whole: From the United States, Italy and Spain came samples of acute and convalescent COVID-19. T cells, B-cell-depleted T cells, or PBMCs supplied cDNA or gDNA.

The CDR3 contains 14 residues. Germline CDR1 is SGHRS and CDR2 is YFSETQ. Trimming at V came to 3 bases and at J to 5 bases, leaving 7 bases not matched to a gene. Sequencing used immunoSEQ multiplex PCR; TCRdb keeps in-frame clones, though not all of them. This sample has approximately 210,000 clones, with 82% found just once. Donors in Cohort 3 counted as recovered after two negative PCRs, clearance, or symptom resolution. V usage is TRBV5-1 and J usage is TRBJ1-1; 7 positions agree with TRBD1. The sequencing input was PBMCs or T cells enriched from blood (not recorded which). This clonotype originated in a man aged 40-55 years who had recovered from COVID-19. Written as DNA, the CDR3 is TGCGCCAGCAGCTCTAGACAGGGAGGAACTGAAGCTTTCTTT. As protein: CASSSRQGGTEAFF.